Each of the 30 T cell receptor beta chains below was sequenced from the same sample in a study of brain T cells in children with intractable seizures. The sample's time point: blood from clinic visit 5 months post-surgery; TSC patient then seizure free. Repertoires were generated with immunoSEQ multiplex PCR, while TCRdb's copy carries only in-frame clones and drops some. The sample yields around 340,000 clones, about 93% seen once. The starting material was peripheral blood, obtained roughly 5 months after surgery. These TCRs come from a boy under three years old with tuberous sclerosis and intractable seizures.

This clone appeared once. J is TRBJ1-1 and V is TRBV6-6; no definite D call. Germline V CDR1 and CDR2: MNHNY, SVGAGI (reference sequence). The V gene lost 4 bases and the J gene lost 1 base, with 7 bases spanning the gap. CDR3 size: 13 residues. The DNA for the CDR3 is TGTGCCAGCAGTTTCATTAAGAACACTGAAGCTTTCTTT. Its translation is CASSFIKNTEAFF.

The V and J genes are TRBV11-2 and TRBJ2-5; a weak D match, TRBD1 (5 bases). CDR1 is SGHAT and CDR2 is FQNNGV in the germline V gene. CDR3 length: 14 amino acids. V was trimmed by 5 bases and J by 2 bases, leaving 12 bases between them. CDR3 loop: CASSPNTGQETQYF. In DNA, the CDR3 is TGTGCCAGCAGCCCCAATACAGGTCAAGAGACCCAGTACTTC.

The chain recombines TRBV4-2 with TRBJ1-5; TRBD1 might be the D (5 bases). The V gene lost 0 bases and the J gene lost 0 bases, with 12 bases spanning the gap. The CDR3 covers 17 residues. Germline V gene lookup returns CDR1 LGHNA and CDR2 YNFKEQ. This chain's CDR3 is CASSQDRTGDSNQPQHF. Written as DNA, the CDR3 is TGTGCCAGCAGCCAAGATCGGACGGGGGATAGCAATCAGCCCCAGCATTTT.

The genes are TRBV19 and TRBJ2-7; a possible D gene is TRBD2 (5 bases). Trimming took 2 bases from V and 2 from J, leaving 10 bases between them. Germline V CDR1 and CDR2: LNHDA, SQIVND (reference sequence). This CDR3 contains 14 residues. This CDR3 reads CASSISSGTYEQYF. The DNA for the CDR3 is TGTGCCAGTAGTATATCGAGCGGTACCTACGAGCAGTACTTC.

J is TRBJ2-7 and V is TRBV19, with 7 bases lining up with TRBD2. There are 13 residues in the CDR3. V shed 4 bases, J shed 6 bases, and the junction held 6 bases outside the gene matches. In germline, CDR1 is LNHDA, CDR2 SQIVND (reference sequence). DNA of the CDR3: TGTGCCAGTAGTACTTGGGAGGGGAGCGAGCAGTACTTC. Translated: CASSTWEGSEQYF.

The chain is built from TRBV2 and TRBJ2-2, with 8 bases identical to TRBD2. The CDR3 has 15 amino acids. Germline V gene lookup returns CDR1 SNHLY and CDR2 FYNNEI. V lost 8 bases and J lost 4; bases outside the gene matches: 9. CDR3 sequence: CASGISGGRTGELFF. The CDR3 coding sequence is TGTGCCAGCGGGATATCGGGAGGGCGCACCGGGGAGCTGTTTTTT.

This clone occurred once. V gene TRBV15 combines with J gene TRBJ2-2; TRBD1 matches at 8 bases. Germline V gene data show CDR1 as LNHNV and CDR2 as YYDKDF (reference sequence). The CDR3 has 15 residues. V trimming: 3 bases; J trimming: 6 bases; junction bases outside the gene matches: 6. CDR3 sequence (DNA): TGTGCCACCAGCAGGGCAGGGGGCGAGGCCGGGGAGCTGTTTTTT. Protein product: CATSRAGGEAGELFF.

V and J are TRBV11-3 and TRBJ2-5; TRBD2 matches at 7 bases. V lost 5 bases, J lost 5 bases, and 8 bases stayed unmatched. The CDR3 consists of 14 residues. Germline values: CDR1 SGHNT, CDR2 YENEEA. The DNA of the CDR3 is TGTGCCAGCAGCCCCAGCGGGATCACGGAGACCCAGTACTTC. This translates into CASSPSGITETQYF. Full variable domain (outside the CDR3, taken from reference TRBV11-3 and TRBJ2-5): EAGVVQSPRYKIIEKKQPVAFWCNPISGHNTLYWYLQNLGQGPELLIRYENEEAVDDSQLPKDRFSAERLKGVDSTLKIQPAELGDSAVYLCASSPSGITETQYFGPGTRLLVL.

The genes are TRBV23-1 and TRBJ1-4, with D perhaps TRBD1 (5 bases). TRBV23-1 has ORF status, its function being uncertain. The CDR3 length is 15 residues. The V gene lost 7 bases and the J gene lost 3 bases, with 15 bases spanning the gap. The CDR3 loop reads CASIHRCRANEKLFF. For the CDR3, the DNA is TGCGCCAGCATTCACAGATGCAGGGCTAATGAAAAACTGTTTTTT.

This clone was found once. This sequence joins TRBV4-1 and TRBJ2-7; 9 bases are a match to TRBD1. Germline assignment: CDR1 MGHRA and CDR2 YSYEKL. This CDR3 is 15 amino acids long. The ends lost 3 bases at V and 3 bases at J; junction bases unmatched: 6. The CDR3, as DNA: TGCGCCAGCAGCCAGGGGACAGGGATGGTCTACGAGCAGTACTTC. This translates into CASSQGTGMVYEQYF.

The CDR3: CASSTGSVGYGYTF. The CDR3 coding sequence is TGCGCCAGCAGCACCGGGTCCGTGGGCTATGGCTACACCTTC. V gene TRBV4-1 combines with J gene TRBJ1-2; D gene ambiguous. Trimming cost V 5 bases and J 4 bases, with 14 bases left between them. There are 14 residues in the CDR3. Germline V gene lookup returns CDR1 MGHRA and CDR2 YSYEKL.

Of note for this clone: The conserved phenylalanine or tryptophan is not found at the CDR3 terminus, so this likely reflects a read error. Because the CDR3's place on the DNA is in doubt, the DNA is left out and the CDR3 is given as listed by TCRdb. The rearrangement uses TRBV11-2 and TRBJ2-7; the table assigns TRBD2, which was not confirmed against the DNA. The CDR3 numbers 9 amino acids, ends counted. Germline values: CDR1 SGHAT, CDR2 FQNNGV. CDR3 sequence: CASPRRDSC.

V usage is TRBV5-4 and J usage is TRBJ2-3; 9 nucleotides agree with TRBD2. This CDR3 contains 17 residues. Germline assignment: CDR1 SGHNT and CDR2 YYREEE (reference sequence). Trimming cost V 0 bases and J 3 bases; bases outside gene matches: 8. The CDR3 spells CASSLGAAGGWTDTQYF. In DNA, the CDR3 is TGTGCCAGCAGCTTGGGTGCGGCGGGAGGGTGGACAGATACGCAGTATTTT.

The CDR3 DNA reads TGCGCCAGCAGCCAAGATCGCCTAGCGGAAGAGACCCAGTACTTC. Amino acid sequence: CASSQDRLAEETQYF. This sequence joins TRBV4-1 and TRBJ2-5; 7 bases agree with TRBD2. This CDR3 has 15 residues. V shed 0 bases and J 3 bases; nucleotides not matched to a gene: 4. CDR1 MGHRA and CDR2 YSYEKL come from the germline V gene.

The CDR3 DNA reads as TGTGCCAGCAGCGTCCTCGAGGGAACTAATGAAAAACTGTTTTTT. It specifies CASSVLEGTNEKLFF. The genes are TRBV9 and TRBJ1-4; D is unclear. The ends were cut back, 2 bases at V and 1 base at J, with 9 bases in the middle. In germline, CDR1 is SGDLS, CDR2 YYNGEE. CDR3 size: 15 residues.

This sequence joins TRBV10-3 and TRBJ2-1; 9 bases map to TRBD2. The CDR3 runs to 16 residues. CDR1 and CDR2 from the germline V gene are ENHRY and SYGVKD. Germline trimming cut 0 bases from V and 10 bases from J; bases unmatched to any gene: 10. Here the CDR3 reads CAISESSGGPFSEQFF. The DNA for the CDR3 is TGTGCCATCAGTGAGTCTAGCGGGGGCCCCTTCTCGGAGCAGTTCTTC.

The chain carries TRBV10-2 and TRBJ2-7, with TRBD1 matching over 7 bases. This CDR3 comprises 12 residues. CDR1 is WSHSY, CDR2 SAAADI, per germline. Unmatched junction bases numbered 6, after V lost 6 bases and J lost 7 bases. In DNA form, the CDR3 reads TGCGCCAGCAGCCTTGGACAGGCGGAGCAGTACTTC. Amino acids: CASSLGQAEQYF.

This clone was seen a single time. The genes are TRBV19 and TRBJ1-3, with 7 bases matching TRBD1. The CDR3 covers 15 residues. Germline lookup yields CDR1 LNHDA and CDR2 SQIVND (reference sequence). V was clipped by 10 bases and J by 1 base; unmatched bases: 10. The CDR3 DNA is TGTGCCACCCGGGACAGAAATTTATCTGGAAACACCATATATTTT. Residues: CATRDRNLSGNTIYF.

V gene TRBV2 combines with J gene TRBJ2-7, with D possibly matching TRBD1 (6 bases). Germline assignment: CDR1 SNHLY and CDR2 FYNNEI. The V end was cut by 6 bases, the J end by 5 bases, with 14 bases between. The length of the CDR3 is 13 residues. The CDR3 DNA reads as TGTGCCAGCAGCCTACACAGGGACAACGAGCAGTACTTC. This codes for CASSLHRDNEQYF.

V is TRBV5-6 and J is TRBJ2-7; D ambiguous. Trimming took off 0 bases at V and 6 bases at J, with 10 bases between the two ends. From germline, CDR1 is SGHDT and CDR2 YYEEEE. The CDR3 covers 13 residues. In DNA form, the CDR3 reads TGTGCCAGCAGCTTGGGAACCACGGGCGAGCAGTACTTC. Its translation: CASSLGTTGEQYF.

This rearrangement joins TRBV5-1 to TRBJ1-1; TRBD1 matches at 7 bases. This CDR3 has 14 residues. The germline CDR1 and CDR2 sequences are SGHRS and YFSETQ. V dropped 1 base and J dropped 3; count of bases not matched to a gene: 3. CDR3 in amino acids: CASSLTQGYTEAFF. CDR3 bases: TGCGCCAGCAGCTTGACACAGGGGTACACTGAAGCTTTCTTT.

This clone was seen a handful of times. The CDR3 loop is CATSTPIISYGYTF. The CDR3 nucleotides are TGTGCCACCAGCACGCCAATCATATCGTATGGCTACACCTTC. This chain connects TRBV15 to TRBJ1-2; no firm D call. In germline, CDR1 is LNHNV, CDR2 YYDKDF (reference sequence). The CDR3 has 14 amino acids. V gave up 4 bases and J gave up 5 bases, with 14 bases separating them.

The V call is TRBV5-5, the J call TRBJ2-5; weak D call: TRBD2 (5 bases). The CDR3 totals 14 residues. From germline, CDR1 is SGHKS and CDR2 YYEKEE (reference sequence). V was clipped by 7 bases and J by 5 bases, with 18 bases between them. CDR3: CASGWESLRETQYF. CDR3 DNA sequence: TGTGCCAGCGGGTGGGAGTCTCTAAGGGAGACCCAGTACTTC.

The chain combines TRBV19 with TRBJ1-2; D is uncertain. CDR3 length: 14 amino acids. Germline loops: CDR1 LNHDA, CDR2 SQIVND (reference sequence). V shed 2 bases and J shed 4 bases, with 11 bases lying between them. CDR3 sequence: CASSINPGSYGYTF. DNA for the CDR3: TGTGCCAGTAGTATAAATCCCGGGTCCTATGGCTACACCTTC. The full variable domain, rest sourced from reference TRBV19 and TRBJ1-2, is DGGITQSPKYLFRKEGQNVTLSCEQNLNHDAMYWYRQDPGQGLRLIYYSQIVNDFQKGDIAEGYSVSREKKESFPLTVTSAQKNPTAFYLCASSINPGSYGYTFGSGTRLTVV.

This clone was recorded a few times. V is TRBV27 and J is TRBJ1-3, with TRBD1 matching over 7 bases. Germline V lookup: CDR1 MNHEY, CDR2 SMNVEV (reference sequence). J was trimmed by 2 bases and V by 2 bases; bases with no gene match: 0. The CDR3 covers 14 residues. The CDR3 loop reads CASSLQGAGNTIYF. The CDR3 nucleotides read TGTGCCAGCAGTTTACAGGGGGCTGGAAACACCATATATTTT.

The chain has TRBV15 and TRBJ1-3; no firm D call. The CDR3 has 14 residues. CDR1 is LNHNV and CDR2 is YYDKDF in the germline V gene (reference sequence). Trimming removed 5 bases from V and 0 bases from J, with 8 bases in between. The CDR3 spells CATSSRLSGNTIYF. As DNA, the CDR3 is TGTGCCACCAGCTCCCGACTCTCTGGAAACACCATATATTTT. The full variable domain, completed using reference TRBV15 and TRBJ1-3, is DAMVIQNPRYQVTQFGKPVTLSCSQTLNHNVMYWYQQKSSQAPKLLFHYYDKDFNNEADTPDNFQSRRPNTSFCFLDIRSPGLGDTAMYLCATSSRLSGNTIYFGEGSWLTVV.

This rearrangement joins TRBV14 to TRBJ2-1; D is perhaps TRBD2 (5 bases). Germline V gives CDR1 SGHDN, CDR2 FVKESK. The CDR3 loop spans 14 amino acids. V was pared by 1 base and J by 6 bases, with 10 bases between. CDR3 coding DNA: TGTGCCAGCAGCCAAGGACAAGGAGGCAATGAGCAGTTCTTC. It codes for CASSQGQGGNEQFF.

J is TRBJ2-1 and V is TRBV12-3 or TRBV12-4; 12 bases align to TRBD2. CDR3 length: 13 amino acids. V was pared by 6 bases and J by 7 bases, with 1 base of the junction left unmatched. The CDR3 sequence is CASRTSGSNEQFF. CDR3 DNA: TGTGCCAGCAGGACTAGCGGGAGTAATGAGCAGTTCTTC.

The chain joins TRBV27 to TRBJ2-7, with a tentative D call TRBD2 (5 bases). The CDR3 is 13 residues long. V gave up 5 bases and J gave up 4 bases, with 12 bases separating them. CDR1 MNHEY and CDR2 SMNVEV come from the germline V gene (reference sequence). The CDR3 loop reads CASSPLRGYEQYF. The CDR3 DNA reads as TGTGCCAGCAGTCCCCTCCGAGGGTACGAGCAGTACTTC.

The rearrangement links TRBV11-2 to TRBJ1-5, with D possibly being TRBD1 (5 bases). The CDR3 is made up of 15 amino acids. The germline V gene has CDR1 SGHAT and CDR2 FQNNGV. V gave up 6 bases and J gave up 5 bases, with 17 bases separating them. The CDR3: CASRFPGTPHQPQHF. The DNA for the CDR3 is TGTGCCAGCAGGTTCCCCGGGACTCCACATCAGCCCCAGCATTTT.